This T cell receptor (beta chain) was sequenced during a study of blood T cell repertoires in COVID-19. Assay: immunoSEQ multiplex PCR; the TCRdb copy retains only in-frame clones and omits some. Among hundreds of thousands of clones listed, about 90% were seen once. One Seattle source followed patients from active infection through their disease course. This CDR3 comprises 16 residues. Trimming stripped 3 bases from V and 7 bases from J, with 18 bases between. The germline gives CDR1 LNHDA, CDR2 SQIVND (reference sequence). The V and J genes are TRBV19 and TRBJ2-2, with D tentatively TRBD1 (5 bases). Sequenced: peripheral blood. The receptor was derived from a man aged 18 to 29 with COVID-19, enrolled during active disease. The CDR3: CASSIDGQTWGGELFF. The DNA of the CDR3 is TGTGCCAGTAGTATCGACGGACAAACTTGGGGCGGGGAGCTGTTTTTT.